Following are 31 T cell receptor beta chains from one sample sequenced in a study of OX40 agonist ivuxolimab in advanced cancers. The data were produced by immunoSEQ multiplex PCR, yet TCRdb's version contains in-frame clones alone and is incomplete. Among 50,000 to 75,000 clones listed, roughly 86% were seen once. The sequenced sample was CD4+ or CD8+ T cells sorted from blood, obtained in a trial of the OX40 agonist ivuxolimab. Receptor source: an adult with an advanced solid tumor such as melanoma, head and neck, liver or kidney cancer.

This rearrangement joins TRBV27 to TRBJ1-5; 8 nucleotides line up with TRBD1. The germline CDR1 and CDR2 sequences are MNHEY and SMNVEV (reference sequence). CDR3 length: 14 amino acids. V shed 5 bases, J shed 4 bases, and the junction held 4 bases outside the gene matches. CDR3 nucleotide sequence: TGTGCCAGCAGTGGACAGGGACGAAATCAGCCCCAGCATTTT. Its translation is CASSGQGRNQPQHF.

V is TRBV5-1 and J is TRBJ2-3; D is perhaps TRBD1 or TRBD2 (5 bases each). The CDR3 has 15 amino acids. Germline V gene sequence: CDR1 SGHRS, CDR2 YFSETQ. Trimming removed 1 base at V and 1 base at J, with 10 bases between. The CDR3 reads CASSLRQGGTDTQYF. The CDR3, as DNA: TGCGCCAGCAGCTTGAGGCAGGGAGGCACAGATACGCAGTATTTT.

In DNA form, the CDR3 reads TGTGCCAGCAGAGGGACAGGGACCGGTGGCTACACCTTC. Protein product: CASRGTGTGGYTF. This rearrangement joins TRBV6-5 to TRBJ1-2; TRBD1 aligns across 9 bases. Germline V gene data show CDR1 as MNHEY and CDR2 as SVGAGI. CDR3 length: 13 amino acids. Trimming took 6 bases from V and 7 from J; bases not matched to a gene: 6.

This chain connects TRBV7-3 to TRBJ2-7, with TRBD2 matching over 7 bases. With V trimmed by 0 bases and J by 0 bases, 2 bases remained unmatched. Per the germline V gene, CDR1 is SGHTA and CDR2 is FQGTGA. The CDR3 contains 15 residues. This CDR3 reads CASSLTGGGSYEQYF. In DNA, the CDR3 is TGTGCCAGCAGCTTAACGGGCGGGGGCTCCTACGAGCAGTACTTC.

This chain uses TRBV19 with TRBJ1-1; 9 bases line up with TRBD1. V lost 7 bases to trimming and J lost 5 bases; unmatched junction nucleotides: 11. Germline V gives CDR1 LNHDA, CDR2 SQIVND (reference sequence). The CDR3 contains 15 residues. CDR3 DNA sequence: TGTGCCAGTACCCGCGGAGGGACAGGGAAAACTGAAGCTTTCTTT. It specifies CASTRGGTGKTEAFF.

The V gene is TRBV9, the J gene TRBJ1-1; D uncertain. The CDR3 is 13 residues long. Per the germline V gene, CDR1 is SGDLS and CDR2 is YYNGEE. The V end lost 4 bases, the J end lost 0 bases, and 7 bases lay between the germline ends. The CDR3 region is CASSTTVNTEAFF. The CDR3 DNA follows: TGTGCCAGCAGCACTACAGTGAACACTGAAGCTTTCTTT.

This clone was found a few times. The V and J genes are TRBV7-9 and TRBJ1-6; D is unclear. Germline assignment: CDR1 SEHNR and CDR2 FQNEAQ (reference sequence). The V gene lost 2 bases and the J gene lost 10 bases, with 15 bases spanning the gap. The length of the CDR3 is 15 residues. The CDR3 spells CASSLRVAGQSPLHF. In DNA, the CDR3 is TGTGCCAGCAGCTTACGGGTCGCCGGTCAGTCACCCCTCCACTTT.

This rearrangement joins TRBV4-1 to TRBJ2-5, with a tentative D call TRBD2 (5 bases). This CDR3 is built from 16 residues. Germline lookup yields CDR1 MGHRA and CDR2 YSYEKL. V was clipped by 1 base and J by 5 bases, with 17 bases between them. Here the CDR3 reads CASSQVPPVARETQYF. The CDR3 nucleotides read TGCGCCAGCAGCCAAGTTCCTCCGGTAGCGCGCGAGACCCAGTACTTC.

Only one count was recorded for this clone. The CDR3 sequence is CASSSGTSGGAREQFF. DNA for the CDR3: TGTGCCAGCAGCTCGGGGACTAGCGGGGGGGCCAGGGAGCAGTTCTTC. The chain combines TRBV11-3 with TRBJ2-1; 16 positions agree with TRBD2. V gave up 4 bases and J gave up 10 bases; unmatched junction bases: 7. The CDR3 totals 16 residues. From germline, CDR1 is SGHNT and CDR2 YENEEA.

The CDR3 region is CASSQDGVAGAPETQYF. The CDR3 nucleotides read TGTGCCAGCAGCCAAGATGGGGTCGCGGGGGCCCCAGAGACCCAGTACTTC. The V and J genes are TRBV4-2 and TRBJ2-5, with TRBD2 as a possible D gene (7 bases). The germline V gene has CDR1 LGHNA and CDR2 YNFKEQ. This CDR3 region has 17 residues. Deletions cut 0 bases from V and 4 bases from J, with 18 bases between.

The chain couples TRBV7-2 to TRBJ2-3, with 8 bases lining up with TRBD2. Unmatched junction bases numbered 5, after V lost 1 base and J lost 2 bases. CDR3 size: 16 residues. The germline V gene encodes CDR1 SGHTA and CDR2 FQGNSA. CDR3 amino acids: CASSLGRGVNTDTQYF. The DNA of the CDR3 is TGTGCCAGCAGCTTAGGGCGGGGGGTCAACACAGATACGCAGTATTTT. Full variable domain (missing parts from reference TRBV7-2 and TRBJ2-3): GAGVSQSPSNKVTEKGKDVELRCDPISGHTALYWYRQSLGQGLEFLIYFQGNSAPDKSGLPSDRFSAERTGGSVSTLTIQRTQQEDSAVYLCASSLGRGVNTDTQYFGPGTRLTVL.

The gene calls are TRBV27 and TRBJ2-7, with D possibly matching TRBD1 (6 bases). V shed 2 bases and J shed 13 bases, with 18 bases lying between them. The CDR3 has 13 residues. Germline V gives CDR1 MNHEY, CDR2 SMNVEV (reference sequence). The DNA of the CDR3 is TGTGCCAGCAGTTTACAGAACAGGGCCCGCTTTTACTTC. This gives the protein CASSLQNRARFYF.

The chain has TRBV4-1 and TRBJ1-4; 8 bases line up with TRBD1. The V segment lost 4 bases and the J segment 4 bases; nucleotides outside the gene matches: 5. CDR3 length: 15 residues. Looked up from germline, CDR1 is MGHRA and CDR2 is YSYEKL. In DNA form, the CDR3 reads TGCGCCAGCAGCCTAGACAGGGGCAATAATGAAAAACTGTTTTTT. The encoded protein is CASSLDRGNNEKLFF.

The rearrangement uses TRBV19 and TRBJ2-3; the match to TRBD2 covers 12 bases. CDR1 is LNHDA, CDR2 SQIVND, per germline (reference sequence). The CDR3 spans 17 residues. The J segment lost 2 bases and the V segment lost 5 bases, leaving 8 bases of the junction unmatched. The CDR3 bases are TGTGCCAGTAGTTTCCCAGGACTAGCGGGGTCCACAGATACGCAGTATTTT. This gives the protein CASSFPGLAGSTDTQYF.

The CDR3, as DNA: TGCGCCAGCAGCCAAGCGGGAGGAGGCGGGCAGGCTCCCCTCCACTTT. Its protein is CASSQAGGGGQAPLHF. V usage is TRBV4-1 and J usage is TRBJ1-6, with no clear D. There are 16 residues in the CDR3. Germline-derived CDR1 and CDR2 are MGHRA and YSYEKL. Trimming cost V 1 base and J 13 bases, with 20 bases left between them.

The V gene is TRBV6-5, the J gene TRBJ1-1; maybe TRBD1 (6 bases). The germline V and J ends were trimmed by 5 bases and 1 base, with 14 bases remaining between them. The V gene's germline CDR1 is MNHEY and CDR2 SVGAGI. The CDR3 contains 15 residues. This CDR3 is CASSKYRDRNTEAFF. In nucleotides, the CDR3 is TGTGCCAGCAGTAAATACAGGGATCGGAACACTGAAGCTTTCTTT.

This sequence joins TRBV25-1 and TRBJ2-1; a weak D match, TRBD1 (6 bases). Germline-derived CDR1 and CDR2 are MGHDK and SYGVNS. V was cut by 10 bases and J by 12 bases, with 16 bases left in between. CDR3 size: 11 residues. The CDR3 sequence: CATRGPVGQFF. In DNA form, the CDR3 reads TGTGCCACCAGGGGCCCAGTAGGGCAGTTCTTC.

This clone was counted a few times. The chain combines TRBV5-1 with TRBJ2-3, with 10 bases that match TRBD1. CDR1 SGHRS and CDR2 YFSETQ come from the germline V gene. V was clipped by 3 bases and J by 5 bases; unmatched bases: 3. CDR3 size: 14 residues. CDR3 in amino acids: CASSSGTGEDTQYF. The CDR3 DNA reads as TGCGCCAGCAGCTCCGGGACAGGGGAAGATACGCAGTATTTT.

The V gene is TRBV5-4, the J gene TRBJ2-6; D is undetermined. V lost 6 bases and J 0 bases, leaving 10 bases between the germline ends. The length of the CDR3 is 15 residues. Germline loops: CDR1 SGHNT, CDR2 YYREEE (reference sequence). This CDR3 reads CASMERSSGANVLTF. In DNA form, the CDR3 reads TGTGCCAGCATGGAGCGTTCCTCTGGGGCCAACGTCCTGACTTTC.

The gene calls are TRBV7-2 and TRBJ1-1; D call uncertain. The CDR3 consists of 11 residues. Germline V gene lookup returns CDR1 SGHTA and CDR2 FQGNSA. The V and J ends lost 5 bases and 10 bases respectively, with 11 bases between them. The CDR3: CASSPYDAAFF. As DNA, the CDR3 is TGTGCCAGCAGCCCCTATGACGCAGCTTTCTTT.

The CDR3 sequence is CAIKRGEGYTF. The CDR3 coding sequence is TGTGCCATAAAAAGGGGCGAAGGCTACACCTTC. V is TRBV10-3 and J is TRBJ1-2; D is perhaps TRBD1 (5 bases). Germline assignment: CDR1 ENHRY and CDR2 SYGVKD. V lost 9 bases and J lost 8, with 13 bases in between. This CDR3 comprises 11 residues.

This chain joins TRBV19 and TRBJ1-5; D is uncertain. V lost 7 bases to trimming and J lost 2 bases, with 15 bases between them. CDR1 is LNHDA, CDR2 SQIVND, per germline (reference sequence). The CDR3 is 15 residues long. The CDR3, as DNA: TGTGCCAGTACGCCCGGACTTTGGGGCAATCAGCCCCAGCATTTT. It is translated as CASTPGLWGNQPQHF.

This chain uses TRBV5-1 with TRBJ1-2; no firm D call. V lost 3 bases and J lost 0, with 9 bases in between. CDR1 SGHRS and CDR2 YFSETQ come from the germline V gene. This CDR3 contains 14 residues. CDR3 in amino acids: CASSSGDTNYGYTF. CDR3 nucleotides: TGCGCCAGCAGCTCAGGCGACACTAACTATGGCTACACCTTC.

This clone was seen a single time. This chain uses TRBV5-4 with TRBJ2-5, with D possibly being TRBD1 (8 bases). Trimming shortened V by 4 bases and J by 5 bases, and 18 bases separated the two germline ends. This CDR3 contains 15 residues. Germline CDR1 is SGHNT and CDR2 is YYREEE (reference sequence). The CDR3 region has the DNA TGTGCCAGCAGCCACAGGGGGGGCTTATTGGAGACCCAGTACTTC. Its translation is CASSHRGGLLETQYF.

CDR3 residues: CASSEPGQGGTGNTIYF. As DNA, the CDR3 is TGTGCCAGCAGTGAACCCGGACAGGGCGGGACTGGAAACACCATATATTTT. The gene calls are TRBV6-1 and TRBJ1-3; TRBD1 matches 8 bases. Germline V lookup: CDR1 MNHNS, CDR2 SASEGT. The CDR3 contains 17 residues. The V gene end was trimmed by 2 bases and the J gene end by 2 bases; junction bases not matched to a gene: 8.

The J gene is TRBJ1-2, the V gene TRBV19; weak D call: TRBD1 (6 bases). Trimming stripped 5 bases from V and 4 bases from J, with 17 bases between. Germline CDR1 reads LNHDA; CDR2 reads SQIVND (reference sequence). The CDR3 sequence is 15 residues long. CDR3 loop: CASSPLGAFIYGYTF. Written as DNA, the CDR3 is TGTGCCAGTAGTCCCCTGGGGGCATTCATCTATGGCTACACCTTC.

This chain joins TRBV6-1 and TRBJ1-1, with a possible D match to TRBD1 (5 bases). Per germline, CDR1 MNHNS and CDR2 SASEGT. This CDR3 contains 14 residues. The germline V and J ends were trimmed by 1 base and 5 bases, with 11 bases remaining between them. CDR3 amino acids: CASSEEGVGTEAFF. The CDR3 nucleotides read TGTGCCAGCAGTGAAGAAGGGGTGGGAACTGAAGCTTTCTTT.

The chain employs TRBV19 and TRBJ1-3; maybe TRBD1 (6 bases). The CDR3 covers 13 residues. Trimming took off 6 bases at V and 3 bases at J, with 9 bases between the two ends. Per germline, CDR1 LNHDA and CDR2 SQIVND (reference sequence). The CDR3 DNA is TGTGCCAGTAGCAGGGGTGGTGGAAACACCATATATTTT. Translation: CASSRGGGNTIYF.

The gene calls are TRBV19 and TRBJ1-5; TRBD1 might be the D (5 bases). The germline V gene encodes CDR1 LNHDA and CDR2 SQIVND (reference sequence). The V and J ends lost 10 bases and 4 bases respectively, with 17 bases between them. CDR3 size: 14 residues. This chain's CDR3 is CATRTPGGNQPQHF. CDR3 DNA sequence: TGTGCCACTCGGACACCGGGGGGTAATCAGCCCCAGCATTTT.

CDR3 sequence reads: CASSLQAAVNTGELFF. DNA of the CDR3: TGTGCCAGTAGTCTCCAAGCGGCGGTAAACACCGGGGAGCTGTTTTTT. V gene TRBV19 combines with J gene TRBJ2-2; D possibly corresponds to TRBD2 (5 bases). CDR3 length: 16 residues. Trimming stripped 5 bases from V and 2 bases from J, with 15 bases between. The germline V gene has CDR1 LNHDA and CDR2 SQIVND (reference sequence).

This clone came up once. V and J are TRBV2 and TRBJ2-7; 7 bases line up with TRBD2. Germline CDR1 and CDR2: SNHLY and FYNNEI. The ends lost 7 bases at V and 5 bases at J; junction bases unmatched: 5. This CDR3 has 12 amino acids. CDR3 protein: CASKLGRHEQYF. For the CDR3, the DNA is TGTGCCAGCAAACTCGGGAGGCACGAGCAGTACTTC.